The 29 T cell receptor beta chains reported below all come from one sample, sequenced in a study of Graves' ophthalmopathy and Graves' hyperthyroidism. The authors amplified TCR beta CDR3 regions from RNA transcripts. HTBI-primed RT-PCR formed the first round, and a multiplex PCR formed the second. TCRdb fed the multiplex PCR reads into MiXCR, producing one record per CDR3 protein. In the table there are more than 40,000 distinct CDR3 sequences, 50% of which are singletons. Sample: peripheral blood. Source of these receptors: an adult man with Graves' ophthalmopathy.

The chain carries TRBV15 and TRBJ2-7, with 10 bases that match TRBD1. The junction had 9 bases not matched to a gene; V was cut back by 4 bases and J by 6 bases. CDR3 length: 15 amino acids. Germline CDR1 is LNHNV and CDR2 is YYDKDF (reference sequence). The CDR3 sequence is CATSISGTGVVEQYF. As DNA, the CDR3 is TGTGCCACCAGCATATCCGGGACAGGGGTGGTCGAGCAGTACTTC.

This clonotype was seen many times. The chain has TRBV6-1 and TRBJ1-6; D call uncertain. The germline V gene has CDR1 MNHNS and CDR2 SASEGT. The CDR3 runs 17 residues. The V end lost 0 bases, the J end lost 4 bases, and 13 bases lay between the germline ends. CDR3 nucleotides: TGTGCCAGCAGTGAAGCTGGCCAATCCCCATATAATTCACCCCTCCACTTT. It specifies CASSEAGQSPYNSPLHF.

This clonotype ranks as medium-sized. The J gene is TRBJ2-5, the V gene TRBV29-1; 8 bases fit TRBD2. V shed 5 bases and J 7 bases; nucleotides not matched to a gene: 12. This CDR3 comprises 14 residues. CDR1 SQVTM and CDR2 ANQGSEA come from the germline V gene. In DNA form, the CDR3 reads TGCAGCGTTACTTATTCGACTAGCGTTGGGACCCAGTACTTC. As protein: CSVTYSTSVGTQYF.

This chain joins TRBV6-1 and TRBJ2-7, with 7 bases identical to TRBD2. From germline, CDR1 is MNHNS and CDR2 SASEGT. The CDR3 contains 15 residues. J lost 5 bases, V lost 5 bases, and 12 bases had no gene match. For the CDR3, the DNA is TGTGCCAGCAGTCCACAAGGGGAGGGAACTCACGAGCAGTACTTC. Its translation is CASSPQGEGTHEQYF.

For the CDR3, the DNA is TGCGCCAGCAGCCCAGAAACAGGGGGCGCGGAGACCCAGTACTTC. It yields the protein CASSPETGGAETQYF. This sequence joins TRBV4-3 and TRBJ2-5, with TRBD1 matching over 9 bases. The CDR3 totals 15 residues. Trimming cost V 4 bases and J 5 bases; bases outside gene matches: 8. Germline assignment: CDR1 LGHNA and CDR2 YSLEER.

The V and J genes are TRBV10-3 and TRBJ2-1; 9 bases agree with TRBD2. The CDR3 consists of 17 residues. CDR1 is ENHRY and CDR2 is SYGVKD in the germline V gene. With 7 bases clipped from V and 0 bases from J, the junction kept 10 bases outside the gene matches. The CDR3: CAIKTGGGGASYNEQFF. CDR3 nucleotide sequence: TGTGCCATCAAGACGGGGGGCGGGGGGGCCTCCTACAATGAGCAGTTCTTC.

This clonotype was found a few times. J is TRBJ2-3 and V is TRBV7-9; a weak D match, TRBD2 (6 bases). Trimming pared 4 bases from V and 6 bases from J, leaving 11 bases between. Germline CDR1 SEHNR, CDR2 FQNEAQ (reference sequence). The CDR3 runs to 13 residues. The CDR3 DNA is TGTGCCAGCAGCTCCCAGCTAGCGGATACGCAGTATTTT. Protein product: CASSSQLADTQYF. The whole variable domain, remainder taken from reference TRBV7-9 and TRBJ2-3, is DTGVSQNPRHKITKRGQNVTFRCDPISEHNRLYWYRQTLGQGPEFLTYFQNEAQLEKSRLLSDRFSAERPKGSFSTLEIQRTEQGDSAMYLCASSSQLADTQYFGPGTRLTVL.

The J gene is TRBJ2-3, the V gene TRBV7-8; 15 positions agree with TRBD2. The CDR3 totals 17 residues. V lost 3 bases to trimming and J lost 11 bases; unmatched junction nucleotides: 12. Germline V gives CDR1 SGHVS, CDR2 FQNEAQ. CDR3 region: CASSFWGLAGGSNEQYF. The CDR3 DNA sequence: TGTGCCAGCAGCTTTTGGGGACTAGCGGGAGGTAGCAATGAGCAGTATTTT.

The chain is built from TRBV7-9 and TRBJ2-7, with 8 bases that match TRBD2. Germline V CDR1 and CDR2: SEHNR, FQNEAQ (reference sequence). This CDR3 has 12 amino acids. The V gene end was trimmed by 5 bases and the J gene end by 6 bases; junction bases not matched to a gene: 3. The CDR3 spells CASSPAGAEQYF. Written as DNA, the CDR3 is TGTGCCAGCAGCCCAGCGGGAGCCGAGCAGTACTTC.

For the CDR3, the DNA is TGCGCCAGCAGCTATGACAGGTACGAGCAGTACTTC. Translated: CASSYDRYEQYF. The genes are TRBV5-1 and TRBJ2-7, with D perhaps TRBD1 (6 bases). Trimming removed 3 bases from V and 4 bases from J, with 8 bases in between. The germline gives CDR1 SGHRS, CDR2 YFSETQ. CDR3 size: 12 residues.

CDR3 sequence (DNA): TGTGCCAGCAGCCCCCAGACTAGCGGAAGCACAGATACGCAGTATTTT. This translates into CASSPQTSGSTDTQYF. V usage is TRBV7-3 and J usage is TRBJ2-3; 9 nucleotides agree with TRBD2. The CDR3 runs to 16 residues. Trimming at V came to 5 bases and at J to 0 bases, leaving 6 bases not matched to a gene. Germline values: CDR1 SGHTA, CDR2 FQGTGA.

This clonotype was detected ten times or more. In DNA form, the CDR3 reads TGCGCCAGCAGCTTGTTCCCCGGACAGATGCAAGAGACCCAGTACTTC. Protein: CASSLFPGQMQETQYF. The chain carries TRBV5-1 and TRBJ2-5; possible D gene TRBD1, 6 bases. V lost 1 base and J lost 2, with 15 bases in between. CDR3 length equals 16 residues. Germline CDR1 is SGHRS and CDR2 is YFSETQ.

CDR3 amino acids: CATSTQGLPSEEQYF. The CDR3 DNA reads TGTGCCACCAGCACCCAGGGGCTCCCCTCGGAGGAGCAGTACTTC. The chain recombines TRBV15 with TRBJ2-7; D is perhaps TRBD1 (6 bases). The CDR3 has 15 amino acids. The germline V gene encodes CDR1 LNHNV and CDR2 YYDKDF (reference sequence). V dropped 4 bases and J dropped 7 bases, with 20 bases sitting between them.

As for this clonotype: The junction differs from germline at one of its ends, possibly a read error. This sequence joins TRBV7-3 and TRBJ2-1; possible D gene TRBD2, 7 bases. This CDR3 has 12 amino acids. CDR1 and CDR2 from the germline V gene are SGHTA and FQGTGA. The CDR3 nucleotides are TGTGCCAGCGGCGGGGGCAAGGCTGAGCGGTTCTTC. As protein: CASGGGKAERFF.

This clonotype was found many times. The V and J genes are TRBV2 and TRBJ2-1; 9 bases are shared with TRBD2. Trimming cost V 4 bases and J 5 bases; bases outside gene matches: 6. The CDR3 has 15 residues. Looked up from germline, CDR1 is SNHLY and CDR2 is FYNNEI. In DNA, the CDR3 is TGTGCCAGCAGTGTTGGGCTAGCGGGGAACAATGAGCAGTTCTTC. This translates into CASSVGLAGNNEQFF.

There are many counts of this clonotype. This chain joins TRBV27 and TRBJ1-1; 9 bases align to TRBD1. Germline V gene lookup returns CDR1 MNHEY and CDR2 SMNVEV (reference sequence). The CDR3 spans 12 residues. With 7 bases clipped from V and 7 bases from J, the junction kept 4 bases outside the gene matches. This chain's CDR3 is CASNRGQGEAFF. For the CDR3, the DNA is TGTGCCAGCAACAGGGGGCAGGGTGAAGCTTTCTTT.

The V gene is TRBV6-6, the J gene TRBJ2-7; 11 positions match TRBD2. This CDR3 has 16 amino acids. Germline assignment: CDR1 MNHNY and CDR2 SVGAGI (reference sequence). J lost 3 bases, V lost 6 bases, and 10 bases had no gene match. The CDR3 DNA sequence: TGTGCCAGCAGGAGAACCGGGACTAGCGGACACTACGAGCAGTACTTC. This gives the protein CASRRTGTSGHYEQYF.

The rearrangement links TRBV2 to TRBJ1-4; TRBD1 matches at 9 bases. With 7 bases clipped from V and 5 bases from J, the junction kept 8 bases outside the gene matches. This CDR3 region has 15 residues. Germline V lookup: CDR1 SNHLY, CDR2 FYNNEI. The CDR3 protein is CASTGTGSYNEKLFF. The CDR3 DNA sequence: TGTGCCAGCACCGGGACAGGGTCCTACAATGAAAAACTGTTTTTT. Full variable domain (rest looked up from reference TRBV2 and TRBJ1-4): EPEVTQTPSHQVTQMGQEVILRCVPISNHLYFYWYRQILGQKVEFLVSFYNNEISEKSEIFDDQFSVERPDGSNFTLKIRSTKLEDSAMYFCASTGTGSYNEKLFFGSGTQLSVL.

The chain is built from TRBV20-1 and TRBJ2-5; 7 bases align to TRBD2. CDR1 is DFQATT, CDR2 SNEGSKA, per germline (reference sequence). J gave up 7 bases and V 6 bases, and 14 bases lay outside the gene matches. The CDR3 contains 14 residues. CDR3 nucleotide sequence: TGCAGTGCCAATGATATAGCGGGTGGTTGGACCCAGTACTTC. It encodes CSANDIAGGWTQYF.

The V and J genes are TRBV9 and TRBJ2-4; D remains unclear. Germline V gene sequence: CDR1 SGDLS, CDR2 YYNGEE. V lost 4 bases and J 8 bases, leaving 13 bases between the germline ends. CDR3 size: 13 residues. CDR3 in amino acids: CASSSPLRDIQYF. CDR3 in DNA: TGTGCCAGCAGCTCGCCCCTCCGAGACATTCAGTACTTC.

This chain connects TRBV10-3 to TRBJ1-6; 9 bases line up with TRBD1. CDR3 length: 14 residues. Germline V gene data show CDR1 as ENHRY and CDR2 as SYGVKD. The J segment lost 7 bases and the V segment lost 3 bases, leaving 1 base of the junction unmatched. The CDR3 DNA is TGTGCCATCAGTGATGGACAGGGGAATTCACCCCTCCACTTT. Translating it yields CAISDGQGNSPLHF.

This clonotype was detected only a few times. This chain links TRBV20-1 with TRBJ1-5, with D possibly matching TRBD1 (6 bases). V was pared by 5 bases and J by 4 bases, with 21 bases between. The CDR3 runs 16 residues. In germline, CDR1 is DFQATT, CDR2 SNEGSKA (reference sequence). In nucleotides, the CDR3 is TGCAGTGCTCGGGAATCGGCGCCAGGGGAGAATCAGCCCCAGCATTTT. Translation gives CSARESAPGENQPQHF.

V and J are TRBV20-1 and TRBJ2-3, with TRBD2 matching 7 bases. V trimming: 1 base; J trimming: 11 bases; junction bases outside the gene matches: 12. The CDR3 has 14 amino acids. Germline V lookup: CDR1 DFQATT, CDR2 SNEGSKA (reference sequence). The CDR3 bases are TGCAGTGCTAGAGCAGCGGCGGGGGTCAATGAGCAGTATTTT. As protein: CSARAAAGVNEQYF.

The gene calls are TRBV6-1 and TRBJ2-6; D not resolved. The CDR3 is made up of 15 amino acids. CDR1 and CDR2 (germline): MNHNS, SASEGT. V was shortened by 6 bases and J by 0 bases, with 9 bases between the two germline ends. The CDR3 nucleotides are TGTGCCAGCAGGGCAGGTGACTCTGGGGCCAACGTCCTGACTTTC. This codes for CASRAGDSGANVLTF.

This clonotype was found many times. CDR3 residues: CSARDQGASTDTQYF. Written as DNA, the CDR3 is TGCAGTGCTAGAGACCAGGGGGCTTCCACAGATACGCAGTATTTT. The V gene is TRBV20-1, the J gene TRBJ2-3; the match to TRBD1 covers 8 bases. The CDR3 length is 15 residues. Looked up from germline, CDR1 is DFQATT and CDR2 is SNEGSKA (reference sequence). The ends lost 0 bases at V and 2 bases at J; junction bases unmatched: 4.

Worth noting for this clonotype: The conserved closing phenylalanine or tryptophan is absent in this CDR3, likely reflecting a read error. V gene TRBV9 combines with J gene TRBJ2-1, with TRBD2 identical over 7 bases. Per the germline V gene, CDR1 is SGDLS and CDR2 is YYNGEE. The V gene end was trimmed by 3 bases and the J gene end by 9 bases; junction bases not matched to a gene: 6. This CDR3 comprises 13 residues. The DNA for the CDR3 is TGTGCCAGCAGCGCACGCGGGAGTTTTGAGCAGTTCTGC. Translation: CASSARGSFEQFC.

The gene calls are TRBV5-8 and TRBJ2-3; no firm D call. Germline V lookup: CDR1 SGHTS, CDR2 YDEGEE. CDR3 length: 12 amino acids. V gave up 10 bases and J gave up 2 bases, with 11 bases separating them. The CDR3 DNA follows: TGTGCCCTCACAGTGTACACAGATACGCAGTATTTT. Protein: CALTVYTDTQYF. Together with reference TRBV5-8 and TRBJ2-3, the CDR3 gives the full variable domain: EAGVTQSPTHLIKTRGQQATLRCSPISGHTSVYWYQQALGLGLQFLLWYDEGEERNRGNFPPRFSGRQFPNYSSELNVNALELEDSALYLCALTVYTDTQYFGPGTRLTVL.

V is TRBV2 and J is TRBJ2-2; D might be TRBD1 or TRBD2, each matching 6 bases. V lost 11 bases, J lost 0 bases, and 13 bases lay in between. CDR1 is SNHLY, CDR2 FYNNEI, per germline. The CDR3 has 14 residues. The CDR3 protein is CAVPGEANTGELFF. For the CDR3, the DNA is TGTGCCGTACCAGGGGAGGCGAACACCGGGGAGCTGTTTTTT.

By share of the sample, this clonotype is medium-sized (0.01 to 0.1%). In DNA, the CDR3 is TGTGCCAGCAGCTTAGGTCCCCTGGGGGAGCAGTACTTC. It is translated as CASSLGPLGEQYF. V usage is TRBV7-6 and J usage is TRBJ2-7; D remains unclear. Germline V gene lookup returns CDR1 SGHVS and CDR2 FNYEAQ. This CDR3 region has 13 residues. With 1 base removed from V and 7 bases from J, the gap between germline ends came to 11 bases. The variable domain in full, with the rest retrieved from reference TRBV7-6 and TRBJ2-7, is GAGVSQSPRYKVTKRGQDVALRCDPISGHVSLYWYRQALGQGPEFLTYFNYEAQQDKSGLPNDRFSAERPEGSISTLTIQRTEQRDSAMYRCASSLGPLGEQYFGPGTRLTVT.